This T cell receptor (beta chain) was identified during a study of blood T cell repertoires in COVID-19. Measured with immunoSEQ multiplex PCR; TCRdb has only the in-frame clones, and not every one. This table holds 73,000 or so clones, 84% found once. The sample comprised peripheral blood. The TCR originated in a woman in her fifties or sixties with acute or convalescent COVID-19.

CDR3 in amino acids: CASSVIKTRAFF. The CDR3 bases are TGTGCCAGCAGTGTAATAAAGACTCGAGCTTTCTTT. The rearrangement joins TRBV2 to TRBJ1-1; no clear D. This CDR3 spans 12 amino acids. From germline, CDR1 is SNHLY and CDR2 FYNNEI. V was trimmed by 4 bases and J by 10 bases, leaving 13 bases between them.